This T cell receptor (beta chain) comes out of a study of blood T cell repertoires in COVID-19 (dated by TCRdb to the early 2020s). Concerning the study at large: Collaborator samples came from the United States, Italy and Spain and covered acute and convalescent phases of COVID-19. The material from the prospective study consisted of cDNA or gDNA derived from T cells, B-cell-depleted T cells, or PBMCs. The dataset comprised deeply sampled blood TCRbeta repertoires from subjects exposed to, actively infected with, or recovered from COVID-19. A freely available public database, intended as a resource for researchers studying the immune response to SARS-CoV-2, is where the repertoires were released. Samples were obtained from the ongoing ImmuneRACE study (first 160 participants) and from over 1,000 subjects provided by 6 global collaborators. Sample metadata almost always included a de-identified subject ID, COVID-19 status, age in years and sex. Where available, HLA class I and class II types were taken from metadata supplied by the sample provider and were not determined by assay-based typing. The paper as a whole reports these results and caveats: The quantity of clinical and demographic metadata differed by source and by participant and was supplied without curation.

Participants in the prospective study were aged roughly 18 to 100 years, lived in some 24 United States geographic areas, and enrolled through a virtual design. To assign participants to cohorts, the prospective study relied on clinical history that participants themselves reported in a screening survey and a study questionnaire. Each participant in the prospective study had whole blood, serum and a nasopharyngeal or oropharyngeal swab collected by mobile phlebotomists. Additional blood draws and questionnaires over an approximately 2-month period could optionally be provided by prospective study participants. Before DNA extraction, prospective study blood samples were shipped either frozen or at room temperature. TCRbeta CDR3 regions were amplified from genomic DNA using the immunoSEQ Assay, a bias-controlled multiplex PCR. Per the authors' processing: The number of nucleated cells in each sample was estimated from the amplification of reference gene primers within the assay. Sequence reads were collapsed and filtered to measure the absolute abundance of every unique TCRbeta CDR3 rearrangement. For each sample, productive Simpson clonality was calculated as the square root of Simpson's diversity index across productive rearrangements. The table was pulled from immuneACCESS by TCRdb, which kept in-frame rearrangements only. Such tables lose some clones; where checked, under half of the loss comes from unresolved V genes, and the rest has no known cause. For V, J and clone size, that table is used; D and trimming come from the DNA. The sample table lists roughly 200,000 clones, roughly 83% of them with a count of one. Around 6% of the sample lies in the top ten.

Reading from cysteine to phenylalanine, the CDR3 counts 18 amino acids. Of all the DNA, just the CDR3 is kept, 54 bases in frame from base 1. Trimming leaves V shorter by 2 bases and J shorter by 5 bases, with the junction holding 12 bases beyond the gene matches. Reading the germline V gene gives CDR1 SGHVS and CDR2 FQNEAQ. This clone appeared a few times. No antigen is known for it. Base qualities were left out, and no much larger clone turns up one base away. The source material was PBMCs or T cells enriched from blood (not recorded which). This TCR derives from a middle-aged man with acute COVID-19. This chain is built from TRBV7-8 and TRBJ2-3; TRBD2 aligns with 11 central bases. The CDR3 region has the sequence CASSLLAGGPGREDTQYF. The bases are TGTGCCAGCAGCTTACTAGCGGGAGGCCCCGGCCGGGAAGATACGCAGTATTTT. Beyond the CDR3, the reference TRBV7-8 and TRBJ2-3 genes provide the residues; the full variable domain reads: GAGVSQSPRYKVAKRGQDVALRCDPISGHVSLFWYQQALGQGPEFLTYFQNEAQLDKSGLPSDRFFAERPEGSVSTLKIQRTQQEDSAVYLCASSLLAGGPGREDTQYFGPGTRLTVL.